This entry lists 11 T cell receptor beta chains sequenced from one sample in a study of OX40 agonist ivuxolimab in advanced cancers. The method behind the library was the immunoSEQ multiplex PCR assay. This immuneACCESS table, as held by TCRdb, lists in-frame sequences with V and J called but not all clones. Of the missing ones, under half trace to an unresolved V gene in checked studies; the others have no known cause. The sample profile shows about 160,000 clones; approximately 94% of them were found once. Approximately 0.3% of the sample comes from the top ten. This specimen was CD4+ or CD8+ T cells sorted from blood, taken in a trial of the OX40 agonist ivuxolimab. These receptors were obtained from an adult with an advanced solid tumor such as melanoma, head and neck, liver or kidney cancer.

The V call is TRBV6-6, the J call TRBJ1-2, with D perhaps TRBD1 (5 bases). The V gene lost 7 bases and the J gene lost 3 bases, with 15 bases spanning the gap. The CDR3 is 14 residues long. Germline loops: CDR1 MNHNY, CDR2 SVGAGI (reference sequence). The CDR3 DNA reads TGTGCCAGCACCCCTTGGGACGGCCACTATGGCTACACCTTC. Residues: CASTPWDGHYGYTF.

The chain joins TRBV19 to TRBJ1-4; maybe TRBD1 (5 bases). In germline, CDR1 is LNHDA, CDR2 SQIVND (reference sequence). This CDR3 is built from 15 residues. V shed 1 base and J shed 5 bases, with 11 bases lying between them. CDR3 nucleotides: TGTGCCAGTAGTATAGGAAAGGGGATCAATGAAAAACTGTTTTTT. Protein product: CASSIGKGINEKLFF.

V and J are TRBV2 and TRBJ2-3; the D gene is possibly TRBD1 (5 bases). Trimming left V 11 bases short and J 0 bases short, with 15 bases between. Germline V CDR1 and CDR2: SNHLY, FYNNEI. This CDR3 has 14 amino acids. In DNA form, the CDR3 reads TGTGCCGGGGCGACCAGGCATAGCACAGATACGCAGTATTTT. The encoded protein is CAGATRHSTDTQYF.

V is TRBV21-1 and J is TRBJ1-1; the D call TRBD1 from the table was never checked on the DNA. TRBV21-1 is termed a pseudogene. The CDR3 totals 13 residues. In DNA, the CDR3 is TGTGCCAGCAGCCGGCGACAGGGAATTGAAGCTTTCTTT. Residues: CASSRRQGIEAFF.

The rearrangement uses TRBV6-5 and TRBJ1-1; 7 bases fit TRBD1. Germline CDR1 is MNHEY and CDR2 is SVGAGI. The CDR3 is made up of 15 amino acids. J lost 0 bases, V lost 0 bases, and 1 base had no gene match. The CDR3 DNA sequence: TGTGCCAGCAGTTACTCGGGACAGATGAACACTGAAGCTTTCTTT. Translation gives CASSYSGQMNTEAFF.

This clone was counted once. The gene calls are TRBV12-5 and TRBJ2-1; TRBD1 is a possible D gene (8 bases). From germline, CDR1 is LGHNT and CDR2 FRNRAP. The CDR3 totals 14 residues. V was clipped by 5 bases and J by 12 bases, with 20 bases between them. CDR3 residues: CASGPGTNQGAQFF. The CDR3 DNA sequence: TGTGCTAGTGGTCCCGGGACTAATCAGGGGGCGCAGTTCTTC.

DNA of the CDR3: TGTGCCAGCAGCTCTATTCGGTCAGTCAGCACCAAGGGCACAGATACGCAGTATTTT. This gives the protein CASSSIRSVSTKGTDTQYF. The chain is built from TRBV11-2 and TRBJ2-3; no firm D call. The CDR3 loop spans 19 amino acids. From germline, CDR1 is SGHAT and CDR2 FQNNGV. Trimming pared 4 bases from V and 1 base from J, leaving 24 bases between.

The rearrangement joins TRBV4-2 to TRBJ1-2, with TRBD1 identical over 10 bases. V was clipped by 4 bases and J by 7 bases; unmatched bases: 9. There are 15 residues in the CDR3. The germline V gene has CDR1 LGHNA and CDR2 YNFKEQ. The CDR3 DNA sequence: TGTGCCAGCAGCCCCGGGACAGGGGCCTATGCTGGCTACACCTTC. Translating it yields CASSPGTGAYAGYTF.

The chain carries TRBV6-5 and TRBJ2-2, with D unclear. The CDR3 covers 14 residues. Germline lookup yields CDR1 MNHEY and CDR2 SVGAGI. V shed 2 bases and J shed 1 base, with 5 bases lying between them. The CDR3: CASSYGMNTGELFF. The CDR3, as DNA: TGTGCCAGCAGTTACGGGATGAACACCGGGGAGCTGTTTTTT.

This clone was seen once. The chain combines TRBV5-6 with TRBJ2-1; either TRBD1 or TRBD2 may supply D (6 bases each). This CDR3 comprises 15 residues. Germline V gene lookup returns CDR1 SGHDT and CDR2 YYEEEE. Deletions cut 2 bases from V and 5 bases from J, with 14 bases between. CDR3 bases: TGTGCCAGCAGCTTATACTCAGGGGAGGACAATGAGCAGTTCTTC. Translation gives CASSLYSGEDNEQFF.

The V gene is TRBV6-1, the J gene TRBJ2-7, with D perhaps TRBD1 or TRBD2 (6 bases each). CDR3 size: 16 residues. The germline gives CDR1 MNHNS, CDR2 SASEGT. Between the trimmed V and J ends, which lost 2 bases and 7 bases, there was a span of 21 bases. For the CDR3, the DNA is TGTGCCAGCAGTGAAAGCCGGCGGAGGGACACGGGGGAGCAGTACTTC. It specifies CASSESRRRDTGEQYF.